This paragraph reports one T cell receptor (beta chain). This receptor's antigen is unknown. No much larger clonotype is one base removed from it; base qualities were not supplied. The CDR3 regions of human TCRbeta chains were subjected to immunosequencing. The original methods were these. TCRs in the repertoires were matched against a reference library of SARS-CoV-2-specific TCRs that had been generated with the MIRA antigen-specificity platform. Breadth was defined as the fraction of unique TCRs that were SARS-CoV-2-associated. Depth was defined as the fraction of total T cells that were SARS-CoV-2-associated. Using the MIRA data, each spike-specific TCR was mapped to the spike region that the TCR reacts to and placed in a CD4 or CD8 class. Log10-transformed breadth and depth values were compared by one-way ANOVA with Sidak's multiple comparisons tests. TCRdb mirrors the immuneACCESS table, restricted to in-frame sequences. Some clones are absent from its copies; in checked studies, under half trace to an unresolved V gene, and the reason for the others is unknown. V, J and clone size are taken as reported in that table, and D and trimming were inferred from the DNA itself. For this sample there are over 150,000 clones; over 85% appear just once. The ten top clones hold 0.95% to 1.3% of the sample.

This specimen belongs to a study of T cell responses to AZD1222 COVID-19 vaccine (dated by TCRdb to the early 2020s). With regard to the full study: A total of around 240 trial participants underwent TCR sequencing, of whom around 210 had received two doses of AZD1222 and roughly 26 had received two doses of the MenACWY control vaccine. Trial participants were enrolled by age into 18-55, 56-69 and 70-plus year subgroups, with roughly 150, 30 and 60 TCR-sequenced participants respectively. Study-level results and caveats: Epitopes outside the regions mutated in the B.1.351 and B.1.1.7 variants were reportedly recognized by nearly half of the unique spike-specific TCRs. Vaccine-associated CD4 TCRs spanned the whole spike protein, with dominant responses in regions 160-218 and 743-854. No day 14 peak-response samples were available, so repertoires were characterized only after the peak T cell response. Conclusions about previously exposed vaccinees are limited, since just 6 or 7 AZD1222 recipients were seropositive for SARS-CoV-2 at baseline. After two AZD1222 doses, both the breadth and the depth of spike-specific TCRs were significantly higher than at day 0 and than in MenACWY recipients. In the small 56-69-year group, the increase in depth fell short of significance, most likely because of low power. Participants were mostly white British, with more females than males. The authors suggested clonal diversity may have been underestimated.

The time point label on this specimen signifies: about 28 days (+/-7) after the second vaccine dose. According to the study, the label for this sample's treatment or condition signals: meningococcal conjugate vaccine given as trial control. Samples from vaccinated people were obtained from the UK trials COV001 and COV002, which included a single-blind randomized controlled phase 2/3 trial of AZD1222 (ChAdOx1 nCoV-19) in healthy adults. For TCRbeta chain sequencing, PBMC samples from trial participants were taken at day 0 and at day 28 after the second dose. CDR1 and CDR2, looked up from the germline V gene, are MGHRA and YSYEKL. Trimming removed 4 bases from V and 9 bases from J; the gene matches leave 6 bases unexplained. From cysteine to phenylalanine, the CDR3 is 13 amino acids long. The retained sequence is limited to the CDR3, 39 bases, with the frame set at the first base.

The sample consisted of peripheral blood, taken 28 days after the second dose of the MenACWY control vaccine. This TCR was recovered from an adult who received the MenACWY meningococcal vaccine as a control. In this chain, TRBV4-1 is recombined with TRBJ1-2; TRBD1 lines up with 9 middle nucleotides. The DNA sequence reads TGCGCCAGCAGCCCTCGACAGGGGGAAAGCTACACCTTC. This sequence encodes CASSPRQGESYTF.